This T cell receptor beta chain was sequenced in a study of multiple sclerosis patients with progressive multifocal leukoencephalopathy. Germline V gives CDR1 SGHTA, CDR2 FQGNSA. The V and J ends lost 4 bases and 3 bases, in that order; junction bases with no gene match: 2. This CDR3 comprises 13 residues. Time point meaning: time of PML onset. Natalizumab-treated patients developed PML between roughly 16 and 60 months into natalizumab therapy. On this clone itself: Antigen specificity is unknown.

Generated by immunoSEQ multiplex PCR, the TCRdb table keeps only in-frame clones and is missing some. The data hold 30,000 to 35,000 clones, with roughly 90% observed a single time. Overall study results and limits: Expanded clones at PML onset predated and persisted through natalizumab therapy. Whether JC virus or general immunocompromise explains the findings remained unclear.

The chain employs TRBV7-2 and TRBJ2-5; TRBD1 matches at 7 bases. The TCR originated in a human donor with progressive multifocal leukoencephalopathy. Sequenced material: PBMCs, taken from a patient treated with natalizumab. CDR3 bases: TGTGCCAGCAGCTCGGACAGGAAAGAGACCCAGTACTTC. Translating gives CASSSDRKETQYF.